This T cell receptor beta chain appears in the sequencing data of a study of CD8 T cells in ankylosing spondylitis. Quantitative molecular-barcoded 5'-RACE generated the TCR beta libraries. TCRdb reanalysed the 5' RACE reads using MiXCR and keeps one entry per CDR3 protein. The top ten hold 13% to 15% of the sample, which has some 240,000 distinct CDR3 sequences, about 7.3% seen once. Germline V lookup: CDR1 DFQATT, CDR2 SNEGSKA (reference sequence). This CDR3 spans 16 amino acids. V was trimmed by 0 bases and J by 6 bases, leaving 18 bases between them. Points on this clonotype: Its antigen is undetermined.

Study conclusions and caveats: A TCR beta motif of several highly homologous variants appeared characteristic of ankylosing spondylitis blood.

The V gene is TRBV20-1, the J gene TRBJ2-1; perhaps D is TRBD1 or TRBD2 (6 bases each). Source material: blood, either unsorted or a sorted T cell fraction (not recorded which). The sequence came from a male donor with ankylosing spondylitis. CDR3 nucleotide sequence: TGCAGTGCTAGAGATAGAGGTGGGGGGCCCCGCAATGAGCAGTTCTTC. It translates to CSARDRGGGPRNEQFF.